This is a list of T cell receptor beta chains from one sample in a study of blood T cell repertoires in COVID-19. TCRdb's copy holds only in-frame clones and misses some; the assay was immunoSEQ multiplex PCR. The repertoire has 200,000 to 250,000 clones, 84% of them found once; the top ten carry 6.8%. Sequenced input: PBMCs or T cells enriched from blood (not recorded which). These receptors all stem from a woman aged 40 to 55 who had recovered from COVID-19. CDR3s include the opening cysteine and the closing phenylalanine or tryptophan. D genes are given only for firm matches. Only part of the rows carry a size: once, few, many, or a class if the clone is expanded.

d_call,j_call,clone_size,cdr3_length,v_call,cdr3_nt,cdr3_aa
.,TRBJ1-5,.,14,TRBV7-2,TGTGCCAGCAGAGATGGGACAAGCAATCAGCCCCAGCATTTT,CASRDGTSNQPQHF
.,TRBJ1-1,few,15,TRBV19,TGTGCCAGTAGGGGCTGGGGAGGGCGGAACACTGAAGCTTTCTTT,CASRGWGGRNTEAFF
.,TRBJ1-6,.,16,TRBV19,TGTGCCAGTAGTATTTCCGGGACAAATTATAATTCACCCCTCCACTTT,CASSISGTNYNSPLHF
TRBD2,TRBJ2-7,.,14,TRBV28,TGTGCCAGCAGTTTACGGGGGGGGACCTACGAGCAGTACTTC,CASSLRGGTYEQYF
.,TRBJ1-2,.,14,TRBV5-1,TGCGCCAGCAGCTTGGACGCCCTCAGCTATGGCTACACCTTC,CASSLDALSYGYTF
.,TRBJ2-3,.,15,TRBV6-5,TGTGCCAGCAGTTACCGGGAACGAGCGCAAGATACGCAGTATTTT,CASSYRERAQDTQYF
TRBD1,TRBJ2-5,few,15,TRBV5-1,TGCGCCAGCAGCGCGGGACAGGCCAGCCGAGAGACCCAGTACTTC,CASSAGQASRETQYF
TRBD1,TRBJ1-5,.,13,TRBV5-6,TGTGCCAGCAGCAAATCAGCCGGGACAGAGGAGCATTTT,CASSKSAGTEEHF
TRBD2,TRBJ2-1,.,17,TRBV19,TGTGCCAGTAGTATCTTAGCGGGAGGTTACTCCTACAATGAGCAGTTCTTC,CASSILAGGYSYNEQFF
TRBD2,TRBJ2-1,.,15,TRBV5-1,TGCGCCAGCAGCTTGGAACTAGCGGGAGCTGGTGAGCAGTTCTTC,CASSLELAGAGEQFF
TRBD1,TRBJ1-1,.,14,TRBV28,TGTGCCAGCAGTTTGAGGGGGCGGGCCACTGAAGCTTTCTTT,CASSLRGRATEAFF
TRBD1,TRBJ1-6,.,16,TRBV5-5,TGTGCCAGCAGCCCGTCCCGGGACAGGGGACGGTCACCCCTCCACTTT,CASSPSRDRGRSPLHF
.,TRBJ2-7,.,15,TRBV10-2,TGCGCCAGCAGTAAGATCAGACAGGCGGCAGGGGAGCAGTACTTC,CASSKIRQAAGEQYF
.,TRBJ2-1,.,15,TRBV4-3,TGCGCCAGCAGCCAAAGAGATTATTCCTACAATGAGCAGTTCTTC,CASSQRDYSYNEQFF
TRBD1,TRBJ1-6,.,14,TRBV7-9,TGTGCCAGCAGCGGGACAGGATATAATTCACCCCTCCACTTT,CASSGTGYNSPLHF
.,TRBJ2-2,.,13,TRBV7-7,TGTGCCAGCAGCTTGAGGGACACCGGGGAGCTGTTTTTT,CASSLRDTGELFF